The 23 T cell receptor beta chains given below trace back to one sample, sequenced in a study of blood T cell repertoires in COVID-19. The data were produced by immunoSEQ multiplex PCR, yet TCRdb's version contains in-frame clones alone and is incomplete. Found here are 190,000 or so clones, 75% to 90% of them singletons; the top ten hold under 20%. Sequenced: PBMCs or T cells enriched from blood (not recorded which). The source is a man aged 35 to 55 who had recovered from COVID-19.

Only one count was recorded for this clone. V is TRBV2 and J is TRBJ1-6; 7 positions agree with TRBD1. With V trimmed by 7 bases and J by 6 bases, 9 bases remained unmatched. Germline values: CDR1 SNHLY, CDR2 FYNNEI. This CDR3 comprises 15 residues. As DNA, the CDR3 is TGTGCCAGCAAGTTGACAGGGCTCGGTAATTCACCCCTCCACTTT. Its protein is CASKLTGLGNSPLHF. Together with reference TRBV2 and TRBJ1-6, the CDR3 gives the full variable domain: EPEVTQTPSHQVTQMGQEVILRCVPISNHLYFYWYRQILGQKVEFLVSFYNNEISEKSEIFDDQFSVERPDGSNFTLKIRSTKLEDSAMYFCASKLTGLGNSPLHFGNGTRLTVT.

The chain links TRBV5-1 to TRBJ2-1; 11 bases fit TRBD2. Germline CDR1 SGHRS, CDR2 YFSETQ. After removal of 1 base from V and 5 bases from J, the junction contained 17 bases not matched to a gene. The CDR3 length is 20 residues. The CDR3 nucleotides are TGCGCCAGCAGCTTGTTGCCACAGCTCACCGGGACTAGCGGCAACAATGAGCAGTTCTTC. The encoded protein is CASSLLPQLTGTSGNNEQFF.

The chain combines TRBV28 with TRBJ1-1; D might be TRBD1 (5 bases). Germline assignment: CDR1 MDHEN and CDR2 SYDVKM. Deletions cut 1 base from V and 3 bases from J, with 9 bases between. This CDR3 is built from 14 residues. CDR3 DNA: TGTGCCAGCAGTTTATTCCAGGGCCACACTGAAGCTTTCTTT. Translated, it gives CASSLFQGHTEAFF.

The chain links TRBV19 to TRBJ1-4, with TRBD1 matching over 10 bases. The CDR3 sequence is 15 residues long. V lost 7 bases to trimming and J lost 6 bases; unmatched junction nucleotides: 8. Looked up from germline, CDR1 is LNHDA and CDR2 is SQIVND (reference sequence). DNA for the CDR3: TGTGCCAGTACTACGCCGGGACAGGGGTATGAAAAACTGTTTTTT. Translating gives CASTTPGQGYEKLFF.

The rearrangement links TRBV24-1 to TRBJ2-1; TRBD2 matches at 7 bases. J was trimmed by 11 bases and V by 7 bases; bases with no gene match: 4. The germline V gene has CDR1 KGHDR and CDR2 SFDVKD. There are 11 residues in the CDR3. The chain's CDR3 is CATSAGVKQFF. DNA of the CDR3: TGTGCCACCAGCGCGGGAGTTAAGCAGTTCTTC.

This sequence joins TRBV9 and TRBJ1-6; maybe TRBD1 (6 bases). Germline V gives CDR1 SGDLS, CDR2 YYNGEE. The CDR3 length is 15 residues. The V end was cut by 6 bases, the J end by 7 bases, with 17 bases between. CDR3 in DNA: TGTGCCAGCAACGAACAGGGTCGGCTCAATTCACCCCTCCACTTT. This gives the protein CASNEQGRLNSPLHF.

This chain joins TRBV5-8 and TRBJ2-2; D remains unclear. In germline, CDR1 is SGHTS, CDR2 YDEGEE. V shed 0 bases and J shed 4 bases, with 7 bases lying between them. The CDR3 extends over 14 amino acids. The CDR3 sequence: CASSLEQFTGELFF. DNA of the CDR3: TGTGCCAGCAGCTTGGAACAGTTCACCGGGGAGCTGTTTTTT. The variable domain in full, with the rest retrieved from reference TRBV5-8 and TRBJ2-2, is EAGVTQSPTHLIKTRGQQATLRCSPISGHTSVYWYQQALGLGLQFLLWYDEGEERNRGNFPPRFSGRQFPNYSSELNVNALELEDSALYLCASSLEQFTGELFFGEGSRLTVL.

The CDR3 region has the DNA TGTGCCAGCAGTTACTCCGACACCCGCCGTGGCTACACCTTC. Encoded protein: CASSYSDTRRGYTF. V usage is TRBV6-2 or TRBV6-3 and J usage is TRBJ1-2; D is unclear. Looked up from germline, CDR1 is MNHEY and CDR2 is SVGEGT. V lost 0 bases and J lost 7, with 12 bases in between. This CDR3 has 14 residues.

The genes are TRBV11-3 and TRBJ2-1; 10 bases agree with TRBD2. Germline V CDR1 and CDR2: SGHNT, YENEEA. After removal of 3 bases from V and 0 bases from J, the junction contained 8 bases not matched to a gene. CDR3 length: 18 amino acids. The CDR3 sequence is CASSFSRSGRSSYNEQFF. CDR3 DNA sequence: TGTGCCAGCAGCTTCTCCCGTAGCGGGAGGAGCTCCTACAATGAGCAGTTCTTC.

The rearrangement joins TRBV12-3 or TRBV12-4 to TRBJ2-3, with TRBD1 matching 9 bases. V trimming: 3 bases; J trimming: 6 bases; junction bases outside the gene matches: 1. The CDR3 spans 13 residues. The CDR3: CASSFDRGDTQYF. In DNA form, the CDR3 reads TGTGCCAGCAGTTTCGACAGGGGGGATACGCAGTATTTT.

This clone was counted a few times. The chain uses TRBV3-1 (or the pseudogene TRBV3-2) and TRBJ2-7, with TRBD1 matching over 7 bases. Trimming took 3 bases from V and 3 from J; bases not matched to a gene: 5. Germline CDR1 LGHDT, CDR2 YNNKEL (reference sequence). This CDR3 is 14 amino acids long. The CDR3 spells CASSQGQRVYEQYF. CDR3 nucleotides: TGTGCCAGCAGCCAGGGACAGAGAGTCTACGAGCAGTACTTC.

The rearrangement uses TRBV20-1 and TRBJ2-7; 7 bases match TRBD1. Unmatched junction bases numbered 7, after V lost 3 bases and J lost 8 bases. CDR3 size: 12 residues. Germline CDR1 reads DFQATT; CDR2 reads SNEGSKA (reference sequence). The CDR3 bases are TGCAGTGCTAGTCTCGGACAGGAAAAGCAGTACTTC. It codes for CSASLGQEKQYF.

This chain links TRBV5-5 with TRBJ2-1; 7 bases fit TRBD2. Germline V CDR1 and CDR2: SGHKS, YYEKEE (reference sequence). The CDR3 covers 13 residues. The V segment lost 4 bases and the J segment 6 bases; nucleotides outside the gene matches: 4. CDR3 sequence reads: CASSMTSSNEQFF. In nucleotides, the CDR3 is TGTGCCAGCAGCATGACTAGCAGCAATGAGCAGTTCTTC.

CDR3 bases: TGTGCCAGCAGCCCCTCTAGCGGGAGTGTCGAGCAGTACTTC. Translated: CASSPSSGSVEQYF. V gene TRBV3-1 (or the pseudogene TRBV3-2) combines with J gene TRBJ2-7; TRBD2 matches 10 bases. Germline V gene sequence: CDR1 LGHDT, CDR2 YNNKEL (reference sequence). CDR3 length: 14 residues. Trimming at V came to 4 bases and at J to 6 bases, leaving 6 bases not matched to a gene.

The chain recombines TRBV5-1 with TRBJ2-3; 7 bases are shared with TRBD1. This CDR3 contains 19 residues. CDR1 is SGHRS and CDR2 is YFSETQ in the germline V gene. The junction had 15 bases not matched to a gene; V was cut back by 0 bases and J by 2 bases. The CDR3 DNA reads TGCGCCAGCAGCTTGGATAGGGACAGAGGAACACGAGACACAGATACGCAGTATTTT. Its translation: CASSLDRDRGTRDTDTQYF.

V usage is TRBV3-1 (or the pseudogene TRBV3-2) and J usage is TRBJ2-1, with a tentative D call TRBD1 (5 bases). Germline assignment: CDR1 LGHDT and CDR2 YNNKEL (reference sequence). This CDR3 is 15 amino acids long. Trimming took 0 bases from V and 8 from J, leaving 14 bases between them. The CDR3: CASSQDVGRGDEQFF. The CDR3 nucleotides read TGTGCCAGCAGCCAAGACGTGGGGCGTGGGGATGAGCAGTTCTTC.

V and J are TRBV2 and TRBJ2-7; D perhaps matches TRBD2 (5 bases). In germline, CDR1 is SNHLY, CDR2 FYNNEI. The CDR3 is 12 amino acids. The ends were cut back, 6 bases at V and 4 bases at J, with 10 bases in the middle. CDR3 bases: TGTGCCAGCAGGAGGGTGGGTTACGAGCAGTACTTC. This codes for CASRRVGYEQYF.

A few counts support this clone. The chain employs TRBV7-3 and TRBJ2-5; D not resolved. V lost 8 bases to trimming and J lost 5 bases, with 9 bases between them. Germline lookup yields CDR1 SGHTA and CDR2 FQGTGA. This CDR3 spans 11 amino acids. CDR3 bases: TGTGCCAGCGGCAACGGGGAGACCCAGTACTTC. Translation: CASGNGETQYF.

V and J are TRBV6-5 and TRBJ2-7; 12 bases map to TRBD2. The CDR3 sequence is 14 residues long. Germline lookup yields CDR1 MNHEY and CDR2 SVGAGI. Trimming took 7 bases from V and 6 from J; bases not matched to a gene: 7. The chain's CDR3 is CASTPPGLAGEQYF. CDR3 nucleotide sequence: TGTGCCAGCACCCCCCCGGGACTAGCGGGCGAGCAGTACTTC.

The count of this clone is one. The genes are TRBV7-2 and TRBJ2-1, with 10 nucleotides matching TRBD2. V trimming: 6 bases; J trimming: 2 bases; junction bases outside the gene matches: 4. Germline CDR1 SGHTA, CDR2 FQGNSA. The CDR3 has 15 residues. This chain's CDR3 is CASRPTSGAYNEQFF. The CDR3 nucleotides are TGTGCCAGCAGGCCAACTAGCGGGGCCTACAATGAGCAGTTCTTC. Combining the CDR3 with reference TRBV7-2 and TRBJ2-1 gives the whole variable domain GAGVSQSPSNKVTEKGKDVELRCDPISGHTALYWYRQSLGQGLEFLIYFQGNSAPDKSGLPSDRFSAERTGGSVSTLTIQRTQQEDSAVYLCASRPTSGAYNEQFFGPGTRLTVL.

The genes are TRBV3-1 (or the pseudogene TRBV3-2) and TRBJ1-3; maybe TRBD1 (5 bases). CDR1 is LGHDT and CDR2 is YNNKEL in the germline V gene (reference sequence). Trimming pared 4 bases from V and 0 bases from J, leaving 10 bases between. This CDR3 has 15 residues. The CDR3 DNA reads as TGTGCCAGCAGCCGAACAGGTTTCTCTGGAAACACCATATATTTT. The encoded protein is CASSRTGFSGNTIYF.

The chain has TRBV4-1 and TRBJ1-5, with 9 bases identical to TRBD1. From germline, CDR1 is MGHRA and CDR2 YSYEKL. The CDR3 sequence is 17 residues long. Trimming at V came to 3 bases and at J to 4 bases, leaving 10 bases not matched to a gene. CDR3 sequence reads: CASSQDWTGAGNQPQHF. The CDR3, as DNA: TGCGCCAGCAGCCAGGACTGGACAGGGGCAGGGAATCAGCCCCAGCATTTT.

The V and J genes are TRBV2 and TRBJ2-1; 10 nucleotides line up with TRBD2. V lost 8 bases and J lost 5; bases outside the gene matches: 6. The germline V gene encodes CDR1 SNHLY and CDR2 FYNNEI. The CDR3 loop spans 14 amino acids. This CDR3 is CASHSGRGNNEQFF. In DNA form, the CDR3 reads TGTGCCAGCCACAGCGGGAGGGGGAACAATGAGCAGTTCTTC.